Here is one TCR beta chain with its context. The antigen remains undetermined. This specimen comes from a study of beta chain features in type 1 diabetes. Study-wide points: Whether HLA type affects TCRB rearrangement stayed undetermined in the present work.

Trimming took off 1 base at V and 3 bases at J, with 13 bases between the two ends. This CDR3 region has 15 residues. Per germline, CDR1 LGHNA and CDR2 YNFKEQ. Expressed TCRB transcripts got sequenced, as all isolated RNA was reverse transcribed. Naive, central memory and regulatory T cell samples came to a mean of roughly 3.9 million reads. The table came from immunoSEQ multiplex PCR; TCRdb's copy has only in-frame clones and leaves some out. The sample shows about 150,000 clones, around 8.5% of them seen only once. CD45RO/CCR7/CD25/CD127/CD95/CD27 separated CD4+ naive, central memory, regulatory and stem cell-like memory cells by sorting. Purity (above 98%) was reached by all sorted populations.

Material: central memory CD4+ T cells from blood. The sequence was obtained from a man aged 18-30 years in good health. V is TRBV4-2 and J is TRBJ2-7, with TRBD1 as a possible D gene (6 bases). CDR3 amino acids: CASSQAPGQDYEQYF. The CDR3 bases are TGTGCCAGCAGCCAAGCGCCGGGACAAGACTACGAGCAGTACTTC.